This T cell receptor (beta chain) was captured in a study of CD8+ T cells in alopecia areata (dated by TCRdb to 2016 to 2019). Background for the entire study: The treated patients took part in an open-label pilot trial in which moderate-to-severe alopecia areata was treated with oral tofacitinib at 5 to 10 mg twice daily. In both human patients and the C3H/HeJ mouse model, the study applied high-throughput TCRbeta sequencing to look at T cell clonal expansion in alopecia areata. Patients received tofacitinib for 6 to 18 months and were then followed off drug for 6 months to check for delayed response and recurrence. RNA was obtained with the PAXgene miRNA kit for fixed scalp, the miRNeasy kit for PBMCs, and the RNeasy kit for mouse skin. Scalp clonality was compared across normal scalp (n=4), patchy alopecia areata scalp (n=8), and alopecia totalis/universalis scalp (n=8). In humans, TCRbeta sequencing was performed on scalp tissue and on sorted CD4+ and CD8+ peripheral blood T cells from healthy controls and from patients with patchy or totalis/universalis alopecia areata. TCRbeta CDR3 regions were amplified by immunoSEQ multiplex PCR with 35 Vbeta forward and 13 Jbeta reverse primers. For the treated patients, the SALT score, which quantifies what percentage of scalp surface area is affected, served as the measure of disease severity. Patients on tofacitinib were biopsied at baseline and after 4 and 24 weeks of treatment, and several of the patients also had a later scalp biopsy.

To prepare the library, the immunoSEQ multiplex PCR assay was applied. RNA was extracted from all samples and reverse transcribed into cDNA, which served as template for TCR sequencing. SuperScript III was used for first-strand cDNA synthesis, primed with a 2:1 mix of oligo-dT and random hexamers. A synthetic immune receptor repertoire was used to gauge amplification bias, and whatever bias remained was removed computationally. From the authors' description of their analysis: Raw reads were preprocessed to remove errors, and CDR3 was defined according to IMGT conventions as the region from the conserved cysteine to phenylalanine. Clonality was calculated as 1 minus Shannon entropy normalized by log2 of the number of productive unique TCRs. Whether scalp clones were CD4 or CD8 was inferred by matching scalp TCRbeta sequences against CD4 and CD8 repertoires sorted from blood. The immuneACCESS repertoire file appears here via TCRdb, limited to in-frame rearrangements. These files lack a portion of the clones; in checked studies, under half of the deficit traces to unresolved V genes, and the cause of the others is not known. V, J and clone size derive from that table, while D and trimming were established from the DNA sequence. Within this sample are 180,000 or so clones, with approximately 49% of them counted one time only. The ten most abundant clones make up about 9.5% of the sample.

What the research found in general, with its limitations: Many expanded lesional clones were found to persist in scalp and blood during tofacitinib treatment, and relapse after treatment cessation may be partly explained by this persistence. Compared with normal scalp, lesional scalp had higher clonality and more expanded CD8+ clones, particularly in alopecia totalis/universalis, a pattern that suggests antigenic drive. Tofacitinib significantly decreased scalp clonality and the number of expanded CD8+ clones among the top 100 scalp clones. Because the treated cohort was small and included a single nonresponder, larger studies are needed to assess links between baseline CD8+ expansion and response. Compared with mice, TCR sequences shared between patients were less clear, possibly partly because of HLA diversity across the patient population. Scalp TCR repertoire analysis is complicated because resident alphabeta T cells in normal human skin are also sequenced, whereas mouse skin is dominated by gammadelta T cells.

Interpreted using the paper, the treatment or condition label stands for: oral pan-JAK inhibitor, 5-10 mg twice daily. From alopecia areata patients, peripheral blood was collected along with lesional scalp punch biopsies. PBMCs were isolated by density centrifugation and stained for CD3, CD4 and CD8, after which CD4+ and CD8+ T cells were sorted on a FACSAria. The CDR3 measures 19 amino acids from cysteine to phenylalanine. The read is trimmed to its CDR3 DNA, 57 bases read in frame from base 1. For this chain, trimming is 1 base at the V end and 0 bases at the J end, and the number of junction bases without a gene match is 13. Reading the germline V gene gives CDR1 SGHDT and CDR2 YYEEEE. This clone was picked up a small number of times. It has no known antigen specificity. There are no base qualities to consult, and no much larger clone falls within one base.

This specimen consisted of CD8+ T cells sorted from blood, obtained around week 54, from a patient treated with tofacitinib. The chain couples TRBV5-6 to TRBJ2-3; the central 8 bases match TRBD2. The source is a human donor with alopecia areata. The CDR3 reads CASSLPRGVHYSSTDTQYF. The DNA reads TGTGCCAGCAGCTTGCCGCGGGGGGTGCACTACTCTAGCACAGATACGCAGTATTTT. Reference TRBV5-6 and TRBJ2-3 genes cover what lies past the CDR3, so the full variable domain is DAGVTQSPTHLIKTRGQQVTLRCSPKSGHDTVSWYQQALGQGPQFIFQYYEEEERQRGNFPDRFSGHQFPNYSSELNVNALLLGDSALYLCASSLPRGVHYSSTDTQYFGPGTRLTVL.